This note documents a single T cell receptor beta chain sequence. The DNA is omitted, as the CDR3 cannot be located on it reliably, and the CDR3 follows TCRdb's listing. CDR1 is SEHNR, CDR2 FQNEAQ, per germline (reference sequence). The CDR3 spans 14 residues, counting both ends. The data originate from a study of T cells in localized non-small cell lung cancer. Profiling relied on immunoSEQ multiplex PCR, and the TCRdb table lists in-frame clones only, not all of them. The sample shows nearly 15,000 clones, around 83% of them seen only once. This clonotype was sampled from a woman aged 40 to 75 with stage I lung adenocarcinoma. The specimen comprised peripheral blood, sampled before any cancer treatment. The chain links TRBV7-9 to TRBJ1-2; TRBD1, as called in the table, went unchecked against the DNA. This CDR3 reads CASSSSTGIHGYTF.